Following are 10 T cell receptor beta chains from one sample sequenced in a study of blood T cells in healthy people across ages. It was with a sample-barcoded 5' primer and a J-beta primer mix that a second PCR of about 6 to 12 cycles was run. TCRdb re-derived calls from the 5' RACE reads in MiXCR, one entry per CDR3 protein. Of 1.5 million to 2 million distinct CDR3 sequences listed, 28% are singletons. Sequencing was performed on blood. The receptors derive from a woman younger than 45 in good health.

This clonotype has more than one count but fewer than ten. The chain recombines TRBV7-9 with TRBJ1-6; D uncertain. CDR1 and CDR2 from the germline V gene are SEHNR and FQNEAQ (reference sequence). The CDR3 spans 11 residues. Trimming stripped 2 bases from V and 9 bases from J, with 2 bases between. In DNA, the CDR3 is TGTGCCAGCAGCTTAACTTCACCCCTCCACTTT. Its protein product is CASSLTSPLHF.

Here the CDR3 DNA reads TGTGCCAGCAGCCCTCGGGGAAGGGACAGGATTGGTGGGGAGCTGTTTTTT. It translates to CASSPRGRDRIGGELFF. V and J are TRBV6-1 and TRBJ2-2; 8 bases match TRBD1. CDR1 and CDR2 (germline): MNHNS, SASEGT. Unmatched junction bases numbered 17, after V lost 6 bases and J lost 8 bases. The CDR3 is 17 residues long.

This clonotype has only a few counts. The CDR3 loop reads CASSSSGTSDGELFF. The CDR3 DNA sequence: TGTGCCAGCAGCTCGTCCGGGACTAGCGACGGGGAGCTGTTTTTT. V is TRBV7-2 and J is TRBJ2-2; 10 bases align to TRBD2. Trimming removed 4 bases from V and 7 bases from J; junction bases left unmatched: 6. This CDR3 has 15 amino acids. Germline CDR1 is SGHTA and CDR2 is FQGNSA.

This clonotype has a count of ten or more. This chain links TRBV20-1 with TRBJ2-1, with D possibly being TRBD1 (6 bases). V lost 5 bases to trimming and J lost 7 bases, with 18 bases between them. CDR3 length equals 14 residues. CDR1 is DFQATT, CDR2 SNEGSKA, per germline (reference sequence). This CDR3 reads CSAPPGGRLNEQFF. CDR3 in DNA: TGCAGTGCTCCCCCTGGGGGCCGACTGAATGAGCAGTTCTTC.

The chain recombines TRBV24-1 with TRBJ1-2; D remains ambiguous. The CDR3 length is 12 residues. CDR1 and CDR2 (germline): KGHDR, SFDVKD. V was cut by 4 bases and J by 1 base, with 3 bases left in between. As DNA, the CDR3 is TGTGCCACCAGTGACAATAACTATGGCTACACCTTC. Amino acid sequence: CATSDNNYGYTF.

This rearrangement joins TRBV7-6 to TRBJ2-7; D is unclear. This CDR3 is built from 13 residues. V dropped 7 bases and J dropped 1 base, with 11 bases sitting between them. The germline CDR1 and CDR2 sequences are SGHVS and FNYEAQ. The CDR3 DNA follows: TGTGCCAGCATGGGGTTCCGTTCCTACGAGCAGTACTTC. It yields the protein CASMGFRSYEQYF.

The sample holds a few counts of this clonotype. The rearrangement uses TRBV6-6 and TRBJ2-1, with 7 nucleotides matching TRBD2. CDR1 MNHNY and CDR2 SVGAGI come from the germline V gene (reference sequence). Trimming at V came to 5 bases and at J to 9 bases, leaving 10 bases not matched to a gene. The CDR3 spans 14 residues. CDR3 loop: CASSPARLAGEQFF. The CDR3 nucleotides are TGTGCCAGCAGTCCCGCGAGACTAGCCGGTGAGCAGTTCTTC.

The chain carries TRBV30 and TRBJ2-5, with 7 bases identical to TRBD1. CDR1 and CDR2 from the germline V gene are GTSNPN and SVGIG (reference sequence). The CDR3 totals 14 residues. Trimming cost V 4 bases and J 4 bases; bases outside gene matches: 9. CDR3 residues: CAWTAVAGGETQYF. The DNA for the CDR3 is TGTGCCTGGACCGCCGTGGCAGGGGGAGAGACCCAGTACTTC.

The chain combines TRBV4-2 with TRBJ1-5; D is perhaps TRBD1 (6 bases). The length of the CDR3 is 14 residues. With 4 bases removed from V and 3 bases from J, the gap between germline ends came to 10 bases. Per the germline V gene, CDR1 is LGHNA and CDR2 is YNFKEQ. The CDR3 coding sequence is TGTGCCAGCAGCCCCCGGGACACCAATCAGCCCCAGCATTTT. Encoded protein: CASSPRDTNQPQHF.

This clonotype was found a few times. The rearrangement joins TRBV9 to TRBJ2-7; either TRBD1 or TRBD2 may fit D (5 bases each). V shed 5 bases and J shed 5 bases, with 11 bases lying between them. CDR1 and CDR2 from the germline V gene are SGDLS and YYNGEE. The CDR3 is 12 residues long. CDR3 sequence reads: CASSQWDDEQYF. Written as DNA, the CDR3 is TGTGCCAGCAGTCAATGGGACGACGAGCAGTACTTC.